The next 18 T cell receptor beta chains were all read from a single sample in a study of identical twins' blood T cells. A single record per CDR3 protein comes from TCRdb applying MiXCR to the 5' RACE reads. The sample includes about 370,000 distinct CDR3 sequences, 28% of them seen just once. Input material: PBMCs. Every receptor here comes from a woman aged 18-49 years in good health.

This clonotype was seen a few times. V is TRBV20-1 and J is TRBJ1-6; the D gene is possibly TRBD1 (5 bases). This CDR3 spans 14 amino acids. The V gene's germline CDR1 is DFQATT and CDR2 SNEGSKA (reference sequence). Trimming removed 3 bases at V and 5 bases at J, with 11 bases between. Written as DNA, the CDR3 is TGCAGTGCTAGTAAGGGGCCTGATAATTCACCCCTCCACTTT. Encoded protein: CSASKGPDNSPLHF.

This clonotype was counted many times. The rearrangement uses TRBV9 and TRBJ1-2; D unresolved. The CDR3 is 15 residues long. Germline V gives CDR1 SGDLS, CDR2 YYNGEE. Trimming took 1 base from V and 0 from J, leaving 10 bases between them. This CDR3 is CASSVSFGANYGYTF. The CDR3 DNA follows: TGTGCCAGCAGCGTATCCTTTGGGGCTAACTATGGCTACACCTTC.

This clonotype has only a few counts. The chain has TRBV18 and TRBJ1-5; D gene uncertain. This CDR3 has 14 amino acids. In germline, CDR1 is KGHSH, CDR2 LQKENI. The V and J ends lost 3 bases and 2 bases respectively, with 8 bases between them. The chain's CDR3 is CASSPTEGNQPQHF. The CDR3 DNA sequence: TGTGCCAGCTCACCTACCGAGGGCAATCAGCCCCAGCATTTT.

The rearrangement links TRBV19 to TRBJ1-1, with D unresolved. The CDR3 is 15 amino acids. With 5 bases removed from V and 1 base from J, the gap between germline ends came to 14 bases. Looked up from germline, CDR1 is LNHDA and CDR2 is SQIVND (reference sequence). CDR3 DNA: TGTGCCAGTAGTCCCCTGCCACGGACGAACACTGAAGCTTTCTTT. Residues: CASSPLPRTNTEAFF.

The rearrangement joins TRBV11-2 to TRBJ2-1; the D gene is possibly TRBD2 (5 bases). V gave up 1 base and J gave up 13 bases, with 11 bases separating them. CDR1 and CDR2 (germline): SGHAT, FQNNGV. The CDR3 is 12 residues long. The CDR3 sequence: CASSLGTGGQFF. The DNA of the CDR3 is TGTGCCAGCAGCTTAGGGACCGGAGGTCAGTTCTTC.

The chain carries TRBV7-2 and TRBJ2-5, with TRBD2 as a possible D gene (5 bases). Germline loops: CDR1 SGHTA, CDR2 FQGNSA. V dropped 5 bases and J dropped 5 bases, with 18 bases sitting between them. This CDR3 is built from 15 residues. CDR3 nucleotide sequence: TGTGCCAGCAGCCCATATCGAGGGAGAGTGGAGACCCAGTACTTC. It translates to CASSPYRGRVETQYF.

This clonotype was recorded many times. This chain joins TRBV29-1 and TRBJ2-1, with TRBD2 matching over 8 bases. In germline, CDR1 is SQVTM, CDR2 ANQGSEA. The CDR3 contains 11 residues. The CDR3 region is CRAGAYNEQFF. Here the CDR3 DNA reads TGCAGAGCGGGAGCCTACAATGAGCAGTTCTTC.

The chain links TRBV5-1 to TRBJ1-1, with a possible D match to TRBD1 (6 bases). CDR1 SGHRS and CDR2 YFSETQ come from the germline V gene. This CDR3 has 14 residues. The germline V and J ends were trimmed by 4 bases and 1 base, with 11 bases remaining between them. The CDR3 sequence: CASSRQDQNTEAFF. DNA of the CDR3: TGCGCCAGCAGCCGACAGGACCAGAACACTGAAGCTTTCTTT.

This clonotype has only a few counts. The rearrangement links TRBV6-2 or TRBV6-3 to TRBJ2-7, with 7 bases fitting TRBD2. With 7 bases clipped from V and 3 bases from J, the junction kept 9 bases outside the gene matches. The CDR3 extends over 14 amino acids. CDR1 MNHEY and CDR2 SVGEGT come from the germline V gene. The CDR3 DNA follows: TGTGCCAGCAATCGGGGGACTAAGCTCTACGAGCAGTACTTC. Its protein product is CASNRGTKLYEQYF.

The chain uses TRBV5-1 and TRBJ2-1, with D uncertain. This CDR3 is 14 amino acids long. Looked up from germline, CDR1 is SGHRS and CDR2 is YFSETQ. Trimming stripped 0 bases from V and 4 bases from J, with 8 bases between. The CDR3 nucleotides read TGCGCCAGCAGCTTGGAAAACGGATACAATGAGCAGTTCTTC. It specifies CASSLENGYNEQFF.

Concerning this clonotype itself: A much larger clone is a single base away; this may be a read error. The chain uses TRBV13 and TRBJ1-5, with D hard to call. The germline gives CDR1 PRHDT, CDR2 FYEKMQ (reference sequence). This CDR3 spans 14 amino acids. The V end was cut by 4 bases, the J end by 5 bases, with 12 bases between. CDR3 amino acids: CASSSRASDQPQHF. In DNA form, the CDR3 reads TGTGCCAGCAGCTCGAGGGCTTCCGATCAGCCCCAGCATTTT. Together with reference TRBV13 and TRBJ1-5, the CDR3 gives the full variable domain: AAGVIQSPRHLIKEKRETATLKCYPIPRHDTVYWYQQGPGQDPQFLISFYEKMQSDKGSIPDRFSAQQFSDYHSELNMSSLELGDSALYFCASSSRASDQPQHFGDGTRLSIL.

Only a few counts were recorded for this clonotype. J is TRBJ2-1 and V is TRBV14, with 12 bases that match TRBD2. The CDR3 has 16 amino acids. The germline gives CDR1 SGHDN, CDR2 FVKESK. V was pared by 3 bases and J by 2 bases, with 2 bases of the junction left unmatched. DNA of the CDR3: TGTGCCAGCAGCCAGGGACTAGCGGGCCCCTACAATGAGCAGTTCTTC. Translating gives CASSQGLAGPYNEQFF.

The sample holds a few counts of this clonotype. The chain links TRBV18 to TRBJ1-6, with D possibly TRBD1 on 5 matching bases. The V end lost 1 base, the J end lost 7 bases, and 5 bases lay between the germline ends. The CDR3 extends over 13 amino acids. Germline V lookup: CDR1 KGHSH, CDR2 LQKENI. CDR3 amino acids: CASSPQGNSPLHF. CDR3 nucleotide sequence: TGTGCCAGCTCACCACAGGGGAATTCACCCCTCCACTTT.

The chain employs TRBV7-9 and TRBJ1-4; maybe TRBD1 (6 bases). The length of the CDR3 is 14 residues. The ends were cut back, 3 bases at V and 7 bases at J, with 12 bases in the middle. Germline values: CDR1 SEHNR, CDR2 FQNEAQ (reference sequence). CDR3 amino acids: CASSFRQASEKLFF. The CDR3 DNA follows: TGTGCCAGCAGCTTTAGACAGGCCAGTGAAAAACTGTTTTTT.

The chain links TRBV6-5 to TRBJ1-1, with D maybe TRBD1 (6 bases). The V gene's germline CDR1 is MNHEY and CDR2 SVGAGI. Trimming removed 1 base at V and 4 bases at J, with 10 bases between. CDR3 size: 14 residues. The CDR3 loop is CASSYWGGLTEAFF. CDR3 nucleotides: TGTGCCAGCAGTTACTGGGGGGGCCTCACTGAAGCTTTCTTT.

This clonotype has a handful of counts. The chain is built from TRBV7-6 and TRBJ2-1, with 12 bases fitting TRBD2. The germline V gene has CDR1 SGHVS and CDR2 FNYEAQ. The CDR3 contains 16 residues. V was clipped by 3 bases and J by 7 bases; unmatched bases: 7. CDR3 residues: CASSFSSGRARNEQFF. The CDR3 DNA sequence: TGTGCCAGCAGCTTTTCTAGCGGGAGGGCCAGGAATGAGCAGTTCTTC. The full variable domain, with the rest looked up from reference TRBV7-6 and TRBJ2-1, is GAGVSQSPRYKVTKRGQDVALRCDPISGHVSLYWYRQALGQGPEFLTYFNYEAQQDKSGLPNDRFSAERPEGSISTLTIQRTEQRDSAMYRCASSFSSGRARNEQFFGPGTRLTVL.

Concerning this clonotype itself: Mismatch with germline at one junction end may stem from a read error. CDR3 sequence (DNA): TGTGTCAGCACAGCACTAGCGGGACCCTACGAGCAGTACTTC. This gives the protein CVSTALAGPYEQYF. The rearrangement uses TRBV6-1 and TRBJ2-7; 10 bases match TRBD2. Germline-derived CDR1 and CDR2 are MNHNS and SASEGT. The CDR3 is made up of 14 amino acids.

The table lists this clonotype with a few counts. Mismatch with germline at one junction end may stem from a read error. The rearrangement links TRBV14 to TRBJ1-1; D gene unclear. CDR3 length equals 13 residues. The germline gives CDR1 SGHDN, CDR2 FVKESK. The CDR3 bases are TGTGCCAGCAGCCGCTCTACTAACACTGGAGCTTTCTTT. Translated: CASSRSTNTGAFF. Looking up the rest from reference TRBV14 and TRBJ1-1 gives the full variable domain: EAGVTQFPSHSVIEKGQTVTLRCDPISGHDNLYWYRRVMGKEIKFLLHFVKESKQDESGMPNNRFLAERTGGTYSTLKVQPAELEDSGVYFCASSRSTNTGAFFGQGTRLTVV.